The 21 T cell receptor beta chains below all came from one sample that was sequenced in a study of cytomegalovirus exposure and HLA in healthy donors. The PCR was carried out with 60 Vbeta primers and 13 Jbeta primers. The assay was immunoSEQ multiplex PCR, and TCRdb's table has in-frame clones only and misses some. Counted here are under 200,000 clones, roughly 80% occurring once; the ten biggest clones make up about 1.3%. Sequencing was carried out using PBMCs. Every receptor here comes from a man aged 30-40 years in good health and CMV-seronegative.

The chain has TRBV9 and TRBJ1-5; D perhaps matches TRBD1 (5 bases). CDR3 length: 15 residues. Germline CDR1 SGDLS, CDR2 YYNGEE. The V gene lost 3 bases and the J gene lost 1 base, with 11 bases spanning the gap. CDR3 sequence (DNA): TGTGCCAGCAGCGATAGCGGGACCAGCAATCAGCCCCAGCATTTT. It codes for CASSDSGTSNQPQHF. Drawing the rest from reference TRBV9 and TRBJ1-5, the complete variable domain is DSGVTQTPKHLITATGQRVTLRCSPRSGDLSVYWYQQSLDQGLQFLIQYYNGEERAKGNILERFSAQQFPDLHSELNLSSLELGDSALYFCASSDSGTSNQPQHFGDGTRLSIL.

The chain joins TRBV5-1 to TRBJ2-5, with a tentative D call TRBD1 (6 bases). This CDR3 has 13 amino acids. The V end was cut by 7 bases, the J end by 4 bases, with 14 bases between. Germline V lookup: CDR1 SGHRS, CDR2 YFSETQ. In nucleotides, the CDR3 is TGCGCCAGCTACAGGGACGTGAGAGAGACCCAGTACTTC. Amino acids: CASYRDVRETQYF.

This clone was picked up a small number of times. The V call is TRBV19, the J call TRBJ1-3, with D possibly TRBD1 on 5 matching bases. Trimming removed 3 bases from V and 4 bases from J, with 10 bases in between. CDR1 LNHDA and CDR2 SQIVND come from the germline V gene (reference sequence). This CDR3 region has 14 residues. CDR3 loop: CASSMGGIGNTIYF. The CDR3 DNA reads as TGTGCCAGTAGTATGGGGGGAATCGGAAACACCATATATTTT. Full variable domain (rest looked up from reference TRBV19 and TRBJ1-3): DGGITQSPKYLFRKEGQNVTLSCEQNLNHDAMYWYRQDPGQGLRLIYYSQIVNDFQKGDIAEGYSVSREKKESFPLTVTSAQKNPTAFYLCASSMGGIGNTIYFGEGSWLTVV.

The gene calls are TRBV7-9 and TRBJ2-3, with TRBD2 identical over 12 bases. V trimming: 4 bases; J trimming: 2 bases; junction bases outside the gene matches: 4. Germline lookup yields CDR1 SEHNR and CDR2 FQNEAQ (reference sequence). The CDR3 sequence is 16 residues long. CDR3 nucleotide sequence: TGTGCCAGCAGCTCCAGACTAGCGGGGGTCACAGATACGCAGTATTTT. Encoded protein: CASSSRLAGVTDTQYF.

The J gene is TRBJ2-7, the V gene TRBV5-1; D is possibly TRBD2 (6 bases). The germline V gene encodes CDR1 SGHRS and CDR2 YFSETQ. The V end was cut by 3 bases, the J end by 12 bases, with 22 bases between. The CDR3 is 14 amino acids. The CDR3 DNA reads as TGCGCCAGCAGCTCCCTAACTGGCGGGAAGTACGGGTACTTC. This sequence encodes CASSSLTGGKYGYF.

This clone was seen more than once but under ten times. Sequence at one end of the junction differs from germline and may be a read error. This chain links TRBV7-2 with TRBJ2-7, with D perhaps given as TRBD1 or TRBD2 (5 bases each). Germline CDR1 and CDR2: SGHTA and FQGNSA. This CDR3 has 15 amino acids. DNA of the CDR3: TGTGCCAGCAGCCTAGCAGGGAGTGGGGCCTACGAGCAGTACTTC. Residues: CASSLAGSGAYEQYF.

V usage is TRBV11-2 and J usage is TRBJ2-5, with D unresolved. CDR3 length: 14 amino acids. The germline V gene has CDR1 SGHAT and CDR2 FQNNGV. V shed 3 bases and J shed 4 bases, with 12 bases lying between them. DNA of the CDR3: TGTGCCAGCAGCTTGGGTCGAGGAACAGAGACCCAGTACTTC. This gives the protein CASSLGRGTETQYF.

V and J are TRBV7-2 and TRBJ2-2, with a weak D call TRBD1 (5 bases). The CDR3 runs to 13 residues. The V and J ends lost 10 bases and 0 bases respectively, with 9 bases between them. Per the germline V gene, CDR1 is SGHTA and CDR2 is FQGNSA. The CDR3 bases are TGTGCCAACGGACAAACGAACACCGGGGAGCTGTTTTTT. Protein: CANGQTNTGELFF.

This chain uses TRBV7-9 with TRBJ2-7; no reliable D call. CDR1 SEHNR and CDR2 FQNEAQ come from the germline V gene (reference sequence). Trimming took 3 bases from V and 1 from J, leaving 19 bases between them. The CDR3 sequence is 17 residues long. CDR3 coding DNA: TGTGCCAGCAGCTTGAGCTTTTTTGAGATATCTTCCTACGAGCAGTACTTC. Its protein is CASSLSFFEISSYEQYF.

This clone was counted a single time. The chain uses TRBV5-6 and TRBJ2-7; the D is unclear. V was clipped by 4 bases and J by 2 bases, with 7 bases between them. Germline V gene sequence: CDR1 SGHDT, CDR2 YYEEEE. The CDR3 is 12 residues long. The CDR3 protein is CASSRQTYEQYF. DNA for the CDR3: TGTGCCAGCAGCCGACAAACCTACGAGCAGTACTTC.

V is TRBV29-1 and J is TRBJ1-3, with D possibly being TRBD1 (5 bases). The CDR3 consists of 12 residues. Trimming stripped 6 bases from V and 3 bases from J, with 9 bases between. Germline assignment: CDR1 SQVTM and CDR2 ANQGSEA. The CDR3 DNA reads as TGCAGCGTACAGACAGATGGAAACACCATATATTTT. Translating it yields CSVQTDGNTIYF.

The chain employs TRBV30 and TRBJ1-5; D is possibly TRBD1 (5 bases). Germline lookup yields CDR1 GTSNPN and CDR2 SVGIG (reference sequence). V lost 6 bases to trimming and J lost 4 bases, with 19 bases between them. CDR3 length equals 15 residues. CDR3 amino acids: CACTLDTEQNQPQHF. The CDR3 DNA reads as TGTGCCTGTACCCTGGACACGGAGCAGAATCAGCCCCAGCATTTT.

The rearrangement links TRBV27 to TRBJ2-5; 9 bases are shared with TRBD1. The germline gives CDR1 MNHEY, CDR2 SMNVEV (reference sequence). Losses at the gene ends were 8 bases for V and 2 bases for J; bases not matched to a gene: 12. The CDR3 has 16 residues. This chain's CDR3 is CASRTQDRGMQETQYF. The DNA for the CDR3 is TGTGCCAGCCGAACTCAGGACAGGGGCATGCAAGAGACCCAGTACTTC.

This chain joins TRBV19 and TRBJ2-2; 11 positions agree with TRBD1. The CDR3 consists of 14 residues. J was trimmed by 6 bases and V by 8 bases; bases with no gene match: 5. The germline V gene has CDR1 LNHDA and CDR2 SQIVND (reference sequence). DNA for the CDR3: TGTGCCAGTTGGACGGGACAGGGGGCCGGGGAGCTGTTTTTT. This codes for CASWTGQGAGELFF.

The rearrangement joins TRBV5-4 to TRBJ2-7; D is possibly TRBD2 (6 bases). The V and J ends lost 3 bases and 3 bases respectively, with 13 bases between them. Looked up from germline, CDR1 is SGHNT and CDR2 is YYREEE (reference sequence). The CDR3 contains 14 residues. CDR3 sequence: CASSSGRRDYEQYF. CDR3 nucleotide sequence: TGTGCCAGCAGCTCGGGACGGCGGGACTACGAGCAGTACTTC.

The chain carries TRBV6-5 and TRBJ1-5; weak D call: TRBD1 (6 bases). The CDR3 length is 15 residues. Trimming stripped 1 base from V and 7 bases from J, with 14 bases between. The germline gives CDR1 MNHEY, CDR2 SVGAGI. DNA for the CDR3: TGTGCCAGCAGTTACTTAGGGGGTTCAGGGCAGCCCCAGCATTTT. Translating gives CASSYLGGSGQPQHF.

CDR3: CAWSVPGGSFGDEQYF. The CDR3 region has the DNA TGTGCCTGGAGTGTACCGGGGGGAAGTTTCGGGGACGAGCAGTACTTC. This chain connects TRBV30 to TRBJ2-7, with 7 bases fitting TRBD2. Per germline, CDR1 GTSNPN and CDR2 SVGIG (reference sequence). The CDR3 has 16 amino acids. V was pared by 0 bases and J by 5 bases, with 13 bases of the junction left unmatched. The full variable domain, rest sourced from reference TRBV30 and TRBJ2-7, is SQTIHQWPATLVQPVGSPLSLECTVEGTSNPNLYWYRQAAGRGLQLLFYSVGIGQISSEVPQNLSASRPQDRQFILSSKKLLLSDSGFYLCAWSVPGGSFGDEQYFGPGTRLTVT.

This rearrangement joins TRBV19 to TRBJ2-7; 10 bases are a match to TRBD1. The CDR3 loop spans 15 amino acids. Germline lookup yields CDR1 LNHDA and CDR2 SQIVND (reference sequence). V lost 1 base to trimming and J lost 2 bases; unmatched junction nucleotides: 2. CDR3 loop: CASSIAGTGAYEQYF. The CDR3 coding sequence is TGTGCCAGTAGTATAGCCGGGACAGGGGCCTACGAGCAGTACTTC.

J is TRBJ2-5 and V is TRBV19; tentative D call: TRBD1 (7 bases). V was trimmed by 5 bases and J by 4 bases, leaving 14 bases between them. The CDR3 extends over 14 amino acids. Germline V gene lookup returns CDR1 LNHDA and CDR2 SQIVND (reference sequence). The CDR3 region is CASSFTGEAETQYF. The CDR3 DNA sequence: TGTGCCAGTAGTTTTACAGGGGAGGCAGAGACCCAGTACTTC.

The chain joins TRBV30 to TRBJ2-5, with TRBD2 identical over 10 bases. CDR3 length equals 17 residues. V lost 0 bases and J lost 2; bases outside the gene matches: 9. CDR1 and CDR2 (germline): GTSNPN, SVGIG (reference sequence). The CDR3 protein is CAWSVSPLAGEQETQYF. For the CDR3, the DNA is TGTGCCTGGAGTGTATCCCCTCTAGCGGGGGAGCAAGAGACCCAGTACTTC. Drawing the rest from reference TRBV30 and TRBJ2-5, the complete variable domain is SQTIHQWPATLVQPVGSPLSLECTVEGTSNPNLYWYRQAAGRGLQLLFYSVGIGQISSEVPQNLSASRPQDRQFILSSKKLLLSDSGFYLCAWSVSPLAGEQETQYFGPGTRLLVL.

This chain joins TRBV19 and TRBJ1-6; 10 bases are a match to TRBD1. CDR3 size: 17 residues. V trimming: 3 bases; J trimming: 10 bases; junction bases outside the gene matches: 12. Looked up from germline, CDR1 is LNHDA and CDR2 is SQIVND (reference sequence). CDR3 sequence (DNA): TGTGCCAGTAGTATCGCCCCCGGGACAGGGGTCCGGTCACCCCTCCACTTT. Translation: CASSIAPGTGVRSPLHF.